The 5 T cell receptor beta chains below come from one sample, sequenced in a study of CD8 T cells in Susac syndrome. With random hexamers, roughly 0.45 to 1 ug RNA was reverse transcribed. One entry per CDR3 protein results from TCRdb running MiXCR on the immunoSEQ multiplex PCR reads. Of 110,000 or so distinct CDR3 sequences detected, 80% to 95% appear once; the ten largest clones hold over 0.12%. The sequencing input was CD4+ T cells from PBMCs. These receptors were collected from a human donor in good health.

The CDR3, as DNA: TGTGCCAGCAGCAGCGCCGCTGCGGGGACAGGAAAGTTTGGGCAGTACTTC. Protein product: CASSSAAAGTGKFGQYF. V and J are TRBV12-3 or TRBV12-4 and TRBJ2-7, with 8 bases that match TRBD1. The J segment lost 9 bases and the V segment lost 6 bases, leaving 22 bases of the junction unmatched. This CDR3 has 17 residues.

The rearrangement links TRBV5-1 to TRBJ2-7, with TRBD1 identical over 8 bases. The germline V gene has CDR1 SGHRS and CDR2 YFSETQ. V shed 3 bases and J 5 bases; nucleotides not matched to a gene: 7. This CDR3 comprises 14 residues. For the CDR3, the DNA is TGCGCCAGCAGCTCATCGGACAGGGTCAACGAGCAGTACTTC. Its protein is CASSSSDRVNEQYF. Supplemented by reference TRBV5-1 and TRBJ2-7, the full variable domain reads KAGVTQTPRYLIKTRGQQVTLSCSPISGHRSVSWYQQTPGQGLQFLFEYFSETQRNKGNFPGRFSGRQFSNSRSEMNVSTLELGDSALYLCASSSSDRVNEQYFGPGTRLTVT.

Here the CDR3 DNA reads TGTGCCAGCAGTGACCGGGAGGGGCGTCAAGGCTACACCTTC. Its protein product is CASSDREGRQGYTF. This sequence joins TRBV12-3 or TRBV12-4 and TRBJ1-2; D possibly corresponds to TRBD1 (5 bases). V was shortened by 5 bases and J by 8 bases, with 18 bases between the two germline ends. CDR3 length equals 14 residues.

The chain uses TRBV6-5 and TRBJ1-5, with unresolved D. This CDR3 has 15 residues. The V gene lost 6 bases and the J gene lost 0 bases, with 12 bases spanning the gap. Germline V gene lookup returns CDR1 MNHEY and CDR2 SVGAGI. The CDR3 DNA follows: TGTGCCAGCAGCCTGACCCTGAATAGCAATCAGCCCCAGCATTTT. It is translated as CASSLTLNSNQPQHF.

V gene TRBV20-1 combines with J gene TRBJ2-1, with D perhaps matching TRBD2 (5 bases). Germline V gene data show CDR1 as DFQATT and CDR2 as SNEGSKA (reference sequence). The V end was cut by 6 bases, the J end by 6 bases, with 15 bases between. This CDR3 spans 13 amino acids. The DNA for the CDR3 is TGCAGTGCCAATCGACCGGGATCCAATGAGCAGTTCTTC. This codes for CSANRPGSNEQFF.